Listed here are 20 T cell receptor beta chains from one sample, sequenced in a study of blood T cell repertoires in COVID-19. The repertoire was sequenced with immunoSEQ multiplex PCR; TCRdb's copy has only in-frame clones and lacks some. The data hold tens of thousands of clones, with around three quarters observed a single time. The sequencing input was peripheral blood. Receptors were obtained from a woman aged 70 to 79 with acute or convalescent COVID-19.

The V and J genes are TRBV6-5 and TRBJ1-4; D might be TRBD1 (6 bases). Trimming shortened V by 4 bases and J by 5 bases, and 8 bases separated the two germline ends. The germline V gene has CDR1 MNHEY and CDR2 SVGAGI. The CDR3 totals 13 residues. The CDR3 sequence is CASSFTGNEKLFF. CDR3 nucleotides: TGTGCCAGCAGTTTCACAGGGAATGAAAAACTGTTTTTT.

This clone has only one observation. V is TRBV9 and J is TRBJ1-2; D is unclear. Per germline, CDR1 SGDLS and CDR2 YYNGEE. V gave up 4 bases and J gave up 2 bases, with 12 bases separating them. The CDR3 totals 14 residues. CDR3 coding DNA: TGTGCCAGCAGCCCGAGCGAGGCAAACTATGGCTACACCTTC. Residues: CASSPSEANYGYTF.

This CDR3 is CATSRLEAGLAGGYTF. The CDR3 bases are TGTGCCACCAGCAGACTTGAGGCGGGACTCGCGGGGGGCTACACCTTC. The rearrangement joins TRBV15 to TRBJ1-2; tentative D call: TRBD1 (5 bases). Between the trimmed V and J ends, which lost 2 bases and 8 bases, there was a span of 21 bases. The CDR3 totals 16 residues. Germline V gives CDR1 LNHNV, CDR2 YYDKDF (reference sequence).

V is TRBV7-9 and J is TRBJ1-1; TRBD1 is a possible D gene (6 bases). The CDR3 consists of 14 residues. V dropped 5 bases and J dropped 1 base, with 11 bases sitting between them. Per the germline V gene, CDR1 is SEHNR and CDR2 is FQNEAQ (reference sequence). This chain's CDR3 is CASSPRGRNTEAFF. CDR3 nucleotide sequence: TGTGCCAGCAGCCCCAGGGGAAGGAACACTGAAGCTTTCTTT.

The chain carries TRBV9 and TRBJ1-5; D not resolved. The V gene's germline CDR1 is SGDLS and CDR2 YYNGEE. The CDR3 contains 19 residues. Trimming stripped 0 bases from V and 2 bases from J, with 21 bases between. CDR3: CASSVEKNWRWRGNQPQHF. In nucleotides, the CDR3 is TGTGCCAGCAGCGTAGAAAAAAATTGGAGGTGGAGGGGCAATCAGCCCCAGCATTTT.

The genes are TRBV24-1 and TRBJ1-2; 7 bases align to TRBD1. Germline assignment: CDR1 KGHDR and CDR2 SFDVKD. V shed 4 bases, J shed 14 bases, and the junction held 18 bases outside the gene matches. The CDR3 runs to 15 residues. Written as DNA, the CDR3 is TGTGCCACCAGTGACCGAGCTCCAAGCGAGGGGGCATATACCTTC. Translated, it gives CATSDRAPSEGAYTF.

This chain connects TRBV2 to TRBJ2-3, with 8 positions matching TRBD2. Trimming removed 7 bases from V and 1 base from J; junction bases left unmatched: 7. Germline CDR1 is SNHLY and CDR2 is FYNNEI. The CDR3 runs 15 residues. CDR3 amino acids: CASKRYSGGTDTQYF. The CDR3 DNA follows: TGTGCCAGCAAGAGGTATAGCGGGGGCACAGATACGCAGTATTTT.

The genes are TRBV6-2 or TRBV6-3 and TRBJ2-5; TRBD2 matches 12 bases. Germline V gene data show CDR1 as MNHEY and CDR2 as SVGEGT. The CDR3 is 16 residues long. Losses at the gene ends were 2 bases for V and 3 bases for J; bases not matched to a gene: 4. CDR3 sequence (DNA): TGTGCCAGCAGTTACCGGCTAGCGGGGGGGAAAGAGACCCAGTACTTC. Its protein product is CASSYRLAGGKETQYF.

The chain joins TRBV9 to TRBJ1-2; tentatively, D is TRBD1 (5 bases). CDR3 length: 13 residues. The germline CDR1 and CDR2 sequences are SGDLS and YYNGEE. Trimming left V 4 bases short and J 4 bases short, with 11 bases between. DNA of the CDR3: TGTGCCAGCAGCCAGTGGGACTTCTATGGCTACACCTTC. Its protein is CASSQWDFYGYTF.

The chain employs TRBV9 and TRBJ1-6; D is unresolved. This CDR3 is 14 amino acids long. In germline, CDR1 is SGDLS, CDR2 YYNGEE. V was clipped by 0 bases and J by 5 bases, with 6 bases between them. The CDR3 coding sequence is TGTGCCAGCAGCGTAGGCACTAATAATTCACCCCTCCACTTT. Translating gives CASSVGTNNSPLHF.

The chain carries TRBV4-3 and TRBJ2-5, with 10 bases lining up with TRBD2. V gave up 2 bases and J gave up 1 base; unmatched junction bases: 10. This CDR3 contains 18 residues. CDR1 is LGHNA and CDR2 is YSLEER in the germline V gene. CDR3 bases: TGCGCCAGCAGCCAAAGGTGGCGAGCGGGGGGGAGCCAAGAGACCCAGTACTTC. This gives the protein CASSQRWRAGGSQETQYF.

The V gene is TRBV5-3, the J gene TRBJ2-7, with TRBD1 matching 8 bases. TRBV5-3 belongs to the ORF category, with a function that is uncertain. V trimming: 4 bases; J trimming: 2 bases; junction bases outside the gene matches: 8. The CDR3 loop spans 15 amino acids. The CDR3 loop is CARSRRTGLAYEQYF. Here the CDR3 DNA reads TGTGCCAGAAGCCGCCGGACAGGGTTGGCCTACGAGCAGTACTTC.

V usage is TRBV27 and J usage is TRBJ1-6; tentative D call: TRBD1 (6 bases). CDR3 length equals 17 residues. Trimming removed 2 bases at V and 0 bases at J, with 11 bases between. Germline-derived CDR1 and CDR2 are MNHEY and SMNVEV (reference sequence). CDR3 in DNA: TGTGCCAGCAGTTTACGGGGGGCGAGCTCCTATAATTCACCCCTCCACTTT. Protein sequence: CASSLRGASSYNSPLHF.

This chain joins TRBV11-2 and TRBJ2-5; TRBD2 matches at 14 bases. The CDR3 loop spans 18 amino acids. The V gene's germline CDR1 is SGHAT and CDR2 FQNNGV. V was pared by 1 base and J by 6 bases, with 10 bases of the junction left unmatched. CDR3 loop: CASSLGGTSGGLSKTQYF. CDR3 DNA: TGTGCCAGCAGCTTAGGGGGGACTAGCGGGGGCCTCTCAAAGACCCAGTACTTC.

The chain is built from TRBV7-9 and TRBJ2-3; D might be TRBD1 (6 bases). Trimming shortened V by 4 bases and J by 6 bases, and 14 bases separated the two germline ends. This CDR3 spans 14 amino acids. Germline CDR1 and CDR2: SEHNR and FQNEAQ (reference sequence). The CDR3 coding sequence is TGTGCCAGCAGCTCCGGGACAAATTCTGATACGCAGTATTTT. Its translation: CASSSGTNSDTQYF.

The rearrangement uses TRBV4-3 and TRBJ1-2, with D perhaps TRBD1 (5 bases). This CDR3 comprises 15 residues. Per the germline V gene, CDR1 is LGHNA and CDR2 is YSLEER. The V and J ends lost 0 bases and 6 bases respectively, with 14 bases between them. This CDR3 is CASSQEQGGENGYTF. The CDR3 DNA follows: TGCGCCAGCAGCCAAGAGCAGGGAGGGGAGAATGGCTACACCTTC.

The rearrangement uses TRBV7-2 and TRBJ1-6; the match to TRBD1 covers 12 bases. After removal of 1 base from V and 8 bases from J, the junction contained 3 bases not matched to a gene. This CDR3 has 16 residues. CDR1 SGHTA and CDR2 FQGNSA come from the germline V gene. The CDR3: CASSLGRDRGHSPLHF. The CDR3, as DNA: TGTGCCAGCAGCTTAGGGCGGGACAGGGGGCATTCACCCCTCCACTTT.

The chain uses TRBV9 and TRBJ2-3, with D tentatively TRBD1 (6 bases). This CDR3 spans 16 amino acids. Trimming took 5 bases from V and 3 from J, leaving 19 bases between them. The germline gives CDR1 SGDLS, CDR2 YYNGEE. CDR3 DNA sequence: TGTGCCAGCAGTACTACAGGGAACGGGGTGACAGATACGCAGTATTTT. Translated, it gives CASSTTGNGVTDTQYF.

The rearrangement joins TRBV7-2 to TRBJ1-5; TRBD1 might be the D (6 bases). V lost 5 bases and J 7 bases, leaving 18 bases between the germline ends. CDR1 and CDR2 from the germline V gene are SGHTA and FQGNSA. The CDR3 has 15 amino acids. The CDR3 bases are TGTGCCAGCAGCCCACCCCAGGGGTTAGGGCAGCCCCAGCATTTT. This sequence encodes CASSPPQGLGQPQHF.

The genes are TRBV7-2 and TRBJ2-3; 8 bases align to TRBD2. After removal of 5 bases from V and 6 bases from J, the junction contained 10 bases not matched to a gene. In germline, CDR1 is SGHTA, CDR2 FQGNSA. The CDR3 totals 15 residues. The CDR3 loop reads CASSRSRGGSDTQYF. For the CDR3, the DNA is TGTGCCAGCAGCCGCTCCCGGGGGGGCAGCGATACGCAGTATTTT. Combining the CDR3 with reference TRBV7-2 and TRBJ2-3 gives the whole variable domain GAGVSQSPSNKVTEKGKDVELRCDPISGHTALYWYRQSLGQGLEFLIYFQGNSAPDKSGLPSDRFSAERTGGSVSTLTIQRTQQEDSAVYLCASSRSRGGSDTQYFGPGTRLTVL.